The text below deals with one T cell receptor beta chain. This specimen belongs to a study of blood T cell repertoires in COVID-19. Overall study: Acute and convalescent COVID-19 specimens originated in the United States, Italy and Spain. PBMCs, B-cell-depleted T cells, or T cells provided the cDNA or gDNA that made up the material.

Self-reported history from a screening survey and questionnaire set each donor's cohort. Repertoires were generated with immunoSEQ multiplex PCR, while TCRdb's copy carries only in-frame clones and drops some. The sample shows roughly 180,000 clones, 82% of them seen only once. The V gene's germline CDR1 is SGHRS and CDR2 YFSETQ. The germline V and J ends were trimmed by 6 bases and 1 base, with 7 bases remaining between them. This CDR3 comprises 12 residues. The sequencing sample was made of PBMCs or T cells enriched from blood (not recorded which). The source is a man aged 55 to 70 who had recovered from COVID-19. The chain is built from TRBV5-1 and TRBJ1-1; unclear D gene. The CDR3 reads CASTSGNTEAFF. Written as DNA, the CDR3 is TGCGCCAGCACCTCCGGGAACACTGAAGCTTTCTTT. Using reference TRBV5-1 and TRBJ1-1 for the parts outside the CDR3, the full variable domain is KAGVTQTPRYLIKTRGQQVTLSCSPISGHRSVSWYQQTPGQGLQFLFEYFSETQRNKGNFPGRFSGRQFSNSRSEMNVSTLELGDSALYLCASTSGNTEAFFGQGTRLTVV.